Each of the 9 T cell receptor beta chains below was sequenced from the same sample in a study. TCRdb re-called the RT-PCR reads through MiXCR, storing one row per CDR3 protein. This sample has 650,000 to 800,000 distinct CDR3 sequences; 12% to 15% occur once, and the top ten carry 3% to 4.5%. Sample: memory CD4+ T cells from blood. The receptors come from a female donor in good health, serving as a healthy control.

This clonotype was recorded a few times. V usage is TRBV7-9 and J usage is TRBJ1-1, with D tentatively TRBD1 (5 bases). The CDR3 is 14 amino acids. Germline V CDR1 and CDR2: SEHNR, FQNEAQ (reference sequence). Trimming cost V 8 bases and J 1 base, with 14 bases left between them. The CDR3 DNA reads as TGTGCCAGCCTACGGGACCCAGGGAACACTGAAGCTTTCTTT. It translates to CASLRDPGNTEAFF.

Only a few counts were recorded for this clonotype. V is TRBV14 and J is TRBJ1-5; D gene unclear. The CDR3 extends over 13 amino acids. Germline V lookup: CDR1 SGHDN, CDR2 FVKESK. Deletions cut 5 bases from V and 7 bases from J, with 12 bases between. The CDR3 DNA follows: TGTGCCAGCAGCTTCGACGATGTGCAGCCCCAGCATTTT. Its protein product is CASSFDDVQPQHF.

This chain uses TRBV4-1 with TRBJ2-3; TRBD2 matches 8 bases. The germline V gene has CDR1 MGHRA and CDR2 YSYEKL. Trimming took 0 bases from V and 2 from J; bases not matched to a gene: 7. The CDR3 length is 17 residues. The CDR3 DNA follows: TGCGCCAGCAGCCAAGATCTCAGCGGGGGCACCACAGATACGCAGTATTTT. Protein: CASSQDLSGGTTDTQYF.

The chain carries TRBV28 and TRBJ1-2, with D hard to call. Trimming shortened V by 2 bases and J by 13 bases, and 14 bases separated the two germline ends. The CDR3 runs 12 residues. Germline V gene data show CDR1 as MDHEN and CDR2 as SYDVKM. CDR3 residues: CASSLVSMEGTF. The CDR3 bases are TGTGCCAGCAGTTTAGTCAGTATGGAGGGCACCTTC.

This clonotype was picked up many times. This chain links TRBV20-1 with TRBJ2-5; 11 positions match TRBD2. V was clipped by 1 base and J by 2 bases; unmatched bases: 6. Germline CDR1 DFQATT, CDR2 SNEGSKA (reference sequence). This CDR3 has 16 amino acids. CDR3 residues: CSARALAGELQETQYF. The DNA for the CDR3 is TGCAGTGCTAGAGCACTAGCGGGAGAGCTTCAAGAGACCCAGTACTTC.

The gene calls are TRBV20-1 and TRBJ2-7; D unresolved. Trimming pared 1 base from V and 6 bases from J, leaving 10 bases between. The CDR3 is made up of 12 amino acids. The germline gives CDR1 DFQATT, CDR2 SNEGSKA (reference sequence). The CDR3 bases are TGCAGTGCTAGAGTTACGAGCTCCGAGCAGTACTTC. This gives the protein CSARVTSSEQYF.

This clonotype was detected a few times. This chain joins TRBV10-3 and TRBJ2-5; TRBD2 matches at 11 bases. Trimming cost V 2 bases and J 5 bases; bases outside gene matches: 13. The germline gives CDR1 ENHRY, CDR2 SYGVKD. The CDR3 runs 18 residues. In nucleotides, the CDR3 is TGTGCCATCAGTGAGACAATTCTAGCGGGGGGTTCTCAGGAGACCCAGTACTTC. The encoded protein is CAISETILAGGSQETQYF.

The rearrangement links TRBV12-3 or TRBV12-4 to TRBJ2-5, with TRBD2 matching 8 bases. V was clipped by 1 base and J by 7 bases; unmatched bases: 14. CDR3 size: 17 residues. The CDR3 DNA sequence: TGTGCCAGCAGTTTAGGGGGTGGGGGACTAGGGAGAGGGACCCAGTACTTC. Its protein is CASSLGGGGLGRGTQYF.

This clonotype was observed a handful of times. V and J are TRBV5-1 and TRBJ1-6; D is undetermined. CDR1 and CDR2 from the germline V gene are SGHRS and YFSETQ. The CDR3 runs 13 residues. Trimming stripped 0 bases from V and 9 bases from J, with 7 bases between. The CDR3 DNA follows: TGCGCCAGCAGCTTGGATCCCTCTTCACCCCTCCACTTT. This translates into CASSLDPSSPLHF.